This T cell receptor (beta chain) comes out of a study of CD8+ T cells in alopecia areata (dated by TCRdb to the late 2010s). Study-wide context: The treated patients, all with moderate-to-severe alopecia areata, were enrolled in an open-label pilot trial of oral tofacitinib given at 5 to 10 mg twice daily. TCRbeta CDR3 regions were amplified by immunoSEQ multiplex PCR with 35 Vbeta forward and 13 Jbeta reverse primers. Clonality in the scalp was compared among normal scalp (n=4), patchy alopecia areata scalp (n=8), and alopecia totalis/universalis scalp (n=8). In treated patients, disease severity was measured using the SALT score, which gives the percentage of scalp surface area affected. Patients received tofacitinib for 6 to 18 months and were then followed off drug for 6 months to check for delayed response and recurrence. Tofacitinib-treated patients had biopsies at baseline and at 4 and 24 weeks of treatment, with a later scalp biopsy in several patients. In humans, TCRbeta sequencing was performed on scalp tissue and on sorted CD4+ and CD8+ peripheral blood T cells from healthy controls and from patients with patchy or totalis/universalis alopecia areata. In both human patients and the C3H/HeJ mouse model, the study applied high-throughput TCRbeta sequencing to look at T cell clonal expansion in alopecia areata. RNA came from the PAXgene miRNA kit for fixed scalp, the miRNeasy kit for PBMCs, and the RNeasy kit for mouse skin.

The investigation overall reported the following: During tofacitinib treatment, many expanded lesional clones remained in scalp and blood, and this persistence may partly explain relapse after treatment is stopped. Tofacitinib significantly lowered scalp clonality and the number of expanded CD8+ clones among the top 100 scalp clones. Higher clonality and more expanded CD8+ clones were observed in lesional scalp than in normal scalp, particularly in alopecia totalis/universalis, a finding suggestive of antigenic drive. Compared with mice, TCR sequences shared between patients were less clear, possibly partly because of HLA diversity across the patient population. Because the treated cohort was small and included a single nonresponder, larger studies are needed to assess links between baseline CD8+ expansion and response. Unlike mouse skin, where gammadelta T cells dominate, normal human skin contains resident alphabeta T cells that get sequenced too, which complicates analysis of the scalp TCR repertoire.

Receptors were amplified or captured by the immunoSEQ multiplex PCR assay. To provide template for TCR sequencing, every sample had RNA extracted and reverse transcribed into cDNA. SuperScript III was used to make first-strand cDNA, primed with a 2:1 mix of oligo-dT and random hexamers. A synthetic immune receptor repertoire was used to assess amplification bias, and residual bias was removed computationally. In the paper's pipeline: Raw reads were preprocessed to remove errors, and CDR3 was defined according to IMGT conventions as the region from the conserved cysteine to phenylalanine. Clonality was calculated as 1 minus Shannon entropy normalized by log2 of the number of productive unique TCRs. CD4 or CD8 identity of scalp clones was inferred by cross-referencing scalp TCRbeta sequences with sorted blood CD4 and CD8 repertoires. The table comes from immuneACCESS by way of TCRdb, which keeps in-frame sequences with V and J called. Part of the clones is missing from these tables; in studies checked, under half for an unresolved V gene and the rest for unknown reasons. D and trimming come from the DNA, and the V and J calls and clone size come from that table. In this sample the table shows fewer than 150,000 clones, approximately 80% of which occur a single time. Of the sample, roughly 25% falls within the top ten clones.

About this clone itself: It lacks a known antigen. No much larger clone is present one base from it, and per-base qualities are unavailable.

A distance of 10 bases separates the germline ends of V and J, which lose 6 bases and 1 base respectively. From its cysteine to its phenylalanine, the CDR3 spans 15 amino acids. Just CDR3 DNA is preserved here, 45 bases in frame from base 1. For CDR1 and CDR2, the germline V gene lists MNHNS and SASEGT. Sample time point, as interpreted from the label and publication: more than 3 weeks on oral tofacitinib. The treatment or condition label corresponds to: oral pan-JAK inhibitor, 5-10 mg twice daily. Lesional scalp punch biopsies and peripheral blood were collected from alopecia areata patients. PBMCs were isolated by density centrifugation and stained for CD3, CD4 and CD8, and CD4+ and CD8+ T cells were sorted on a FACSAria.

This sequence uses TRBV6-1 and TRBJ2-6; tentative D gene TRBD1, with 6 bases matching. The source material was CD8+ T cells sorted from blood, sampled at week 4, from a patient treated with tofacitinib. The sequence came from a human donor with alopecia areata. The sequence in DNA is TGTGCCAGCAGGGACAGAAATTCTGGGGCCAACGTCCTGACTTTC. Its translation reads: CASRDRNSGANVLTF.